This is a list of T cell receptor beta chains from one sample in a study of vaccination and CD4 T cells after COVID-19. These receptors lack a known antigen. TCRdb reprocessed the PCR reads via MiXCR and lists one record per CDR3 protein. This sample yields 5,500 to 7,000 distinct CDR3 sequences, of which around half are seen a single time; about 25% belongs to the top ten. Sequencing was done on a sample of CD4+ T cells from blood, cultured in vitro. These receptors all come from a human donor in good health. Both conserved end residues are part of each CDR3. D genes are given only for firm matches. Only part of the rows carry a size: once, few, many, or a class if the clone is expanded.

J gene,clone size,V gene,D gene,CDR3 protein,CDR3 DNA
TRBJ2-2,once,TRBV11-2,.,CASRSNTGELFF,TGTGCCAGCAGGTCGAACACCGGGGAGCTGTTTTTT
TRBJ2-2,few,TRBV20-1,TRBD2,CSASWGGLSTGELFF,TGCAGTGCTAGTTGGGGGGGATTAAGCACCGGGGAGCTGTTTTTT
TRBJ2-5,.,TRBV19,TRBD2,CASSTGTSGQETQYF,TGTGCCAGTAGTACAGGGACTAGCGGACAAGAGACCCAGTACTTC
TRBJ1-1,.,TRBV5-1,TRBD1,CASRPRDRVKNTEAFF,TGCGCCAGCAGACCCCGGGACAGGGTCAAGAACACTGAAGCTTTCTTT
TRBJ1-2,few,TRBV24-1,.,CATSDTAPGGSGYGYTF,TGTGCCACCAGTGATACCGCACCCGGCGGGTCGGGCTATGGCTACACCTTC
TRBJ1-1,.,TRBV7-9,.,CASSLDRWGGTEAFF,TGTGCCAGCAGCTTAGATCGGTGGGGTGGGACTGAAGCTTTCTTT
TRBJ1-1,.,TRBV30,TRBD1,CAWVGQGRTEAFF,TGTGCCTGGGTGGGACAGGGGAGGACTGAAGCTTTCTTT
TRBJ2-7,.,TRBV5-1,.,CASSSLQGAYEQYF,TGCGCCAGCAGCTCTCTCCAGGGCGCCTACGAGCAGTACTTC
TRBJ1-2,.,TRBV19,.,CASSIDLGYGYTF,TGTGCCAGTAGTATTGACCTCGGCTATGGCTACACCTTC
TRBJ1-2,.,TRBV6-2/TRBV6-3,.,CASSWARRYTF,TGTGCCAGCAGCTGGGCCCGTCGCTACACCTTC
TRBJ1-1,few,TRBV20-1,.,CSAKKFGGDTEAFF,TGCAGTGCTAAGAAGTTTGGCGGAGACACTGAAGCTTTCTTT
TRBJ1-5,few,TRBV20-1,TRBD1,CSARAQGGNQPQHF,TGCAGTGCTAGAGCCCAGGGGGGCAATCAGCCCCAGCATTTT
TRBJ2-1,.,TRBV6-4,TRBD2,CASSAIAGGNNEQFF,TGTGCCAGCAGTGCGATAGCGGGGGGTAACAATGAGCAGTTCTTC
TRBJ2-3,.,TRBV21-1,.,CASSKMGLAADTQYF,TGTGCCAGCAGCAAAATGGGGCTAGCGGCAGATACGCAGTATTTT
TRBJ2-5,few,TRBV20-1,TRBD2,CSARTSGRWETQYF,TGCAGTGCTAGGACTAGCGGGAGGTGGGAGACCCAGTACTTC
TRBJ1-2,.,TRBV5-1,TRBD1,CASKPRDSHYGYTF,TGCGCCAGCAAACCCCGGGACAGCCACTATGGCTACACCTTC
TRBJ1-5,once,TRBV25-1,.,CASSAFSLDQPQHF,TGTGCCAGCAGTGCCTTTTCTTTGGATCAGCCCCAGCATTTT
TRBJ2-3,few,TRBV2,TRBD1,CASRPRTGRDSADTQYF,TGTGCCAGCAGACCCAGGACAGGGCGGGATTCAGCAGATACGCAGTATTTT